This is a list of T cell receptor beta chains from one sample in a study of metastatic and nonmetastatic thyroid tumors. With MiXCR, TCRdb reprocessed the PCR reads. The table has approximately 31,000 clones, 15% to 20% seen once; the top ten hold under 12%. The sample was blood. The receptors stem from a female donor with papillary thyroid cancer or a benign thyroid nodule (not recorded which). Some clones in this sample may be carry-over from other donors' samples. CDR3s leave out the opening cysteine and the closing phenylalanine or tryptophan.

>TRBV5-4|TRBJ2-2
ASSLLGDGELF
>TRBV5-1|TRBJ2-1
ASTPGGVGFLSYNEQF
>TRBV15|TRBJ1-1
ATSRVGGAWTEAF
>TRBV6-2/TRBV6-3|TRBJ2-1
ASRKLVGHEQF
>TRBV11-3|TRBJ2-2
ASSPSIGGNTGELF
>TRBV29-1|TRBJ2-7
SVDGRGGDEQY
>TRBV5-1|TRBJ1-2
ASSLDWGRLYGYT
>TRBV3-1|TRBJ1-3
ASSLGVVPGNTIY
>TRBV5-1|TRBJ2-3
ASSSGTFTDTQY
>TRBV28|TRBJ1-6
ASSDSYNSPLH
>TRBV7-7|TRBJ1-5
ASKVDNQPQH
>TRBV4-1|TRBJ1-2
ASSLTWSIYINYGYT
>TRBV7-7|TRBJ2-5
ASSPTTSSETQY
>TRBV12-3/TRBV12-4|TRBJ1-4
ASSSAGTINEKLF
>TRBV5-1|TRBJ1-6
ASSTGTLTHPYSPLH
>TRBV25-1|TRBJ1-6
ASRDMVYNSPVH
>TRBV11-2|TRBJ2-7
ASSSYGTGPYEQY
>TRBV5-5|TRBJ1-3
ASSLTYGGGGNTIY
>TRBV14|TRBJ2-3
ASSPLTSGGADTQY
>TRBV11-2|TRBJ1-5
ASSTTAGSNQPQH
>TRBV12-3/TRBV12-4|TRBJ2-2
ASSLSGLGAFTGELF
>TRBV19|TRBJ1-5
ASSIEPTGMSGNQPQH